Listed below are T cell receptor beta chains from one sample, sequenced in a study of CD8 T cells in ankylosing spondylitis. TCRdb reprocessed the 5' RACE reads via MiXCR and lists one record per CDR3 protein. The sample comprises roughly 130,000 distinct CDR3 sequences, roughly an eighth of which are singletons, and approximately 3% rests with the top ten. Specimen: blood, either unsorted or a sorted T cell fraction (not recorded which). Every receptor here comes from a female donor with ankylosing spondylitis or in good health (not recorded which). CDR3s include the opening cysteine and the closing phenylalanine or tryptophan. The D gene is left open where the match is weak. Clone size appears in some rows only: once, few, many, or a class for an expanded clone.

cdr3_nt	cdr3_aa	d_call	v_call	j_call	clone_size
TGCAGTGCTAGGGTTAGCGGCTCGGATACGCAGTATTTT	CSARVSGSDTQYF	-	TRBV20-1	TRBJ2-3	many
TGTGCCAGCAGCGAGACAGGGAAAACAGATACGCAGTATTTT	CASSETGKTDTQYF	TRBD1	TRBV7-3	TRBJ2-3	-
TGTGCCAGCAGCTCGGGGGCCCGATCACCCCTCCACTTT	CASSSGARSPLHF	-	TRBV9	TRBJ1-6	-
TGTGCCACCCTCCTCTCCTACAATGAGCAGTTCTTC	CATLLSYNEQFF	-	TRBV15	TRBJ2-1	many
TGTGCCAGCACCCCGGGACAGGGCACCGGGGAGCTGTTTTTT	CASTPGQGTGELFF	TRBD1	TRBV12-3/TRBV12-4	TRBJ2-2	many
TGTGCCAGCAGCTTAGATGGGACTAGCGGGGGCTACGAGCAGTACTTC	CASSLDGTSGGYEQYF	TRBD2	TRBV7-2	TRBJ2-7	few
TGCGCCAGCAGCTTGTGGGGGGGGACAGAAGAGACCCAGTACTTC	CASSLWGGTEETQYF	-	TRBV5-1	TRBJ2-5	few
TGTGCCAGCAGCTTAATGGGGACGTCGGGGACTGAAGCTTTCTTT	CASSLMGTSGTEAFF	-	TRBV7-9	TRBJ1-1	many
TGTGCCACCAGTGATCGAACTAATCAGCCCCAGCATTTT	CATSDRTNQPQHF	-	TRBV24-1	TRBJ1-5	-
TGCGCCAGCAGCTTGGTACAGGGCAAGAACACTGAAGCTTTCTTT	CASSLVQGKNTEAFF	-	TRBV5-1	TRBJ1-1	-
TGTGCCAGCAGCGCGAAAGATACAGGGCACACCGGGGAGCTGTTTTTT	CASSAKDTGHTGELFF	-	TRBV5-6	TRBJ2-2	-
TGCAGCGTTGAGACAGTCCCCTACGAGCAGTACTTC	CSVETVPYEQYF	-	TRBV29-1	TRBJ2-7	many
TGCAGTGCTAGAGTGAACAAACAAGAGACCCAGTACTTC	CSARVNKQETQYF	-	TRBV20-1	TRBJ2-5	few
TGTGCCAGCAGGCGGACTAGCGGGGTTTACAATGAGCAGTTCTTC	CASRRTSGVYNEQFF	TRBD2	TRBV2	TRBJ2-1	-
TGCAGTGCTCCCGGACAGGTGGGGAGGACTGAAGCTTTCTTT	CSAPGQVGRTEAFF	TRBD1	TRBV20-1	TRBJ1-1	many
TGTGCCAGCAGTTCCCCCAGCCTAGTAGCCAAAAACATTCAGTACTTC	CASSSPSLVAKNIQYF	-	TRBV28	TRBJ2-4	few
TGTGCCAGCAGTTTATTCGAGGGGAAAGATACGCAGTATTTT	CASSLFEGKDTQYF	-	TRBV12-3/TRBV12-4	TRBJ2-3	many
TGTGCCAGCAGCGTCCGGGACGACACGAACACCGGGGAGCTGTTTTTT	CASSVRDDTNTGELFF	-	TRBV7-8	TRBJ2-2	-
TGTGCCAGCAGTGATGCCCAAATTTATGGCTACACCTTC	CASSDAQIYGYTF	-	TRBV25-1	TRBJ1-2	few
TGTGCCAGCTCCGACAGGGTCGGCACCGGGGAGCTGTTTTTT	CASSDRVGTGELFF	TRBD1	TRBV6-2/TRBV6-3	TRBJ2-2	-
TGCGCCAGCAGCCCTACAGATTCCACAGATACGCAGTATTTT	CASSPTDSTDTQYF	-	TRBV5-1	TRBJ2-3	many
TGCAGTGCTAGAGACGCAGCTCCGGGACAGGGGGTTCTTGGACATGGCTACGAGCAGTACTTC	CSARDAAPGQGVLGHGYEQYF	TRBD1	TRBV20-1	TRBJ2-7	-
TGTGCCAGCAGCATGACAGGGGGCGCGAGTCACGAGCAGTACTTC	CASSMTGGASHEQYF	TRBD1	TRBV12-3/TRBV12-4	TRBJ2-7	few